The 25 T cell receptor beta chains in this list originate from one sample, sequenced in a study of shared clonotypes between healthy human individuals. TCRdb's copy holds only in-frame clones and misses some; the assay was immunoSEQ multiplex PCR. The repertoire holds about 1.1 million clones, with 78% as singletons. The sample consisted of memory CD4+ T cells from PBMCs. The sample's subset: CD45RA-negative fraction. All receptors come from a man between 18 and 35 years old in good health. Some clones in this sample may be carry-over from other donors' samples.

The chain carries TRBV18 and TRBJ1-3; tentatively, D is TRBD1 (5 bases). CDR3 length: 18 amino acids. Germline V gene sequence: CDR1 KGHSH, CDR2 LQKENI. V lost 3 bases and J lost 1, with 19 bases in between. CDR3 region: CASSPEKGIPLSGNTIYF. The CDR3 DNA reads TGTGCCAGCTCACCCGAAAAGGGGATTCCTTTATCTGGAAACACCATATATTTT.

With respect to this clone: One junction end does not reproduce the germline sequence, and a read error may be involved. This sequence joins TRBV7-3 and TRBJ2-5; TRBD2 matches at 9 bases. The CDR3 is made up of 16 amino acids. The germline CDR1 and CDR2 sequences are SGHTA and FQGTGA. CDR3: CASSLVSGLTSGDANF. CDR3 nucleotide sequence: TGTGCCAGCAGCTTAGTTTCTGGATTGACTAGCGGCGACGCAAACTTC.

The chain joins TRBV15 to TRBJ2-5; D tentatively reads TRBD1 or TRBD2 (6 bases each). CDR1 is LNHNV, CDR2 YYDKDF, per germline (reference sequence). V was pared by 1 base and J by 2 bases, with 11 bases between. CDR3 size: 15 residues. In DNA form, the CDR3 reads TGTGCCACCAGCAGAGCGGGGGCAGCTCAAGAGACCCAGTACTTC. Its protein product is CATSRAGAAQETQYF.

The V call is TRBV7-7, the J call TRBJ2-7; possibly TRBD1 or TRBD2 for D (7 bases each). Germline V gene data show CDR1 as SSHAT and CDR2 as FNYEAQ (reference sequence). There are 13 residues in the CDR3. With 5 bases removed from V and 7 bases from J, the gap between germline ends came to 15 bases. In DNA, the CDR3 is TGTGCCAGCAGCCGGGATCAGGGGGGGGAGCAGTACTTC. Its protein product is CASSRDQGGEQYF.

V is TRBV2 and J is TRBJ1-3, with D tentatively TRBD1 (6 bases). Germline CDR1 and CDR2: SNHLY and FYNNEI. CDR3 length equals 14 residues. The V end lost 6 bases, the J end lost 0 bases, and 9 bases lay between the germline ends. CDR3 protein: CASRGGGSGNTIYF. CDR3 nucleotides: TGTGCCAGCAGGGGAGGGGGCTCTGGAAACACCATATATTTT. Full variable domain (missing parts from reference TRBV2 and TRBJ1-3): EPEVTQTPSHQVTQMGQEVILRCVPISNHLYFYWYRQILGQKVEFLVSFYNNEISEKSEIFDDQFSVERPDGSNFTLKIRSTKLEDSAMYFCASRGGGSGNTIYFGEGSWLTVV.

V usage is TRBV21-1 and J usage is TRBJ1-2. TRBV21-1 is listed as a pseudogene. This CDR3 has 17 residues. CDR3 loop: CASSSIGTSAFSYGYTF. As DNA, the CDR3 is TGTGCCAGCAGCTCCATCGGGACTTCGGCTTTTAGCTATGGCTACACCTTC.

The chain is built from TRBV30 and TRBJ1-3; D unresolved. Germline V gives CDR1 GTSNPN, CDR2 SVGIG (reference sequence). The CDR3 totals 13 residues. The ends were cut back, 2 bases at V and 4 bases at J, with 9 bases in the middle. CDR3 in DNA: TGTGCCTGGAGTTGGGTGGGGGGAAACACCATATATTTT. It codes for CAWSWVGGNTIYF.

The chain combines TRBV11-3 with TRBJ2-5, with 8 bases that match TRBD1. The CDR3 totals 15 residues. V trimming: 5 bases; J trimming: 4 bases; junction bases outside the gene matches: 9. Per the germline V gene, CDR1 is SGHNT and CDR2 is YENEEA. The CDR3 loop reads CASSRQGMSGETQYF. CDR3 sequence (DNA): TGTGCCAGCAGCCGACAGGGGATGAGCGGAGAGACCCAGTACTTC.

The chain links TRBV14 to TRBJ2-2, with D unresolved. V lost 1 base, J lost 2 bases, and 8 bases lay in between. This CDR3 has 15 residues. Germline lookup yields CDR1 SGHDN and CDR2 FVKESK. Here the CDR3 DNA reads TGTGCCAGCAGCCAAGCGAAGGGTAACACCGGGGAGCTGTTTTTT. This sequence encodes CASSQAKGNTGELFF.

As DNA, the CDR3 is TGTGCCAGCAGCTACCGGGACAGGGCCTACGAGCAGTACTTC. Its protein is CASSYRDRAYEQYF. This chain uses TRBV27 with TRBJ2-7; 9 bases agree with TRBD1. The CDR3 has 14 residues. Germline lookup yields CDR1 MNHEY and CDR2 SMNVEV (reference sequence). With V trimmed by 6 bases and J by 2 bases, 5 bases remained unmatched.

The chain couples TRBV5-1 to TRBJ2-7; D call uncertain. The CDR3 spans 14 residues. Germline CDR1 and CDR2: SGHRS and YFSETQ. V shed 0 bases and J shed 4 bases, with 11 bases lying between them. CDR3 sequence (DNA): TGCGCCAGCAGCTTGGGGCCCCTCGAGTACGAGCAGTACTTC. Its protein product is CASSLGPLEYEQYF.

Comment on this clone: Distinct nucleotide sequences in the sample also encode this CDR3. The chain is built from TRBV30 and TRBJ1-1; TRBD1 matches at 10 bases. Unmatched junction bases numbered 2, after V lost 3 bases and J lost 4 bases. Germline V gives CDR1 GTSNPN, CDR2 SVGIG (reference sequence). CDR3 size: 13 residues. The CDR3 DNA follows: TGTGCCTGGAGCGGACAGGGGGGCACTGAAGCTTTCTTT. This sequence encodes CAWSGQGGTEAFF. The full variable domain, completed using reference TRBV30 and TRBJ1-1, is SQTIHQWPATLVQPVGSPLSLECTVEGTSNPNLYWYRQAAGRGLQLLFYSVGIGQISSEVPQNLSASRPQDRQFILSSKKLLLSDSGFYLCAWSGQGGTEAFFGQGTRLTVV.

This rearrangement joins TRBV4-1 to TRBJ1-2; D remains ambiguous. Deletions cut 0 bases from V and 4 bases from J, with 9 bases between. This CDR3 is 14 amino acids long. CDR1 MGHRA and CDR2 YSYEKL come from the germline V gene. The CDR3 loop reads CASSQDGRLYGYTF. The CDR3 DNA sequence: TGCGCCAGCAGCCAAGACGGCAGACTCTATGGCTACACCTTC.

This clone is a singleton in its sample. This chain links TRBV30 with TRBJ2-1; either TRBD1 or TRBD2 may supply D (6 bases each). The germline gives CDR1 GTSNPN, CDR2 SVGIG (reference sequence). V shed 0 bases and J shed 9 bases, with 21 bases lying between them. The CDR3 is 16 residues long. The CDR3 loop is CAWSVIGGLSNSEQFF. CDR3 bases: TGTGCCTGGAGTGTAATCGGGGGCCTTTCGAACAGTGAGCAGTTCTTC.

CDR3: CSVQGRLTYEQYF. The CDR3 DNA is TGCAGCGTACAGGGGCGTCTTACCTACGAGCAGTACTTC. The chain links TRBV29-1 to TRBJ2-7, with 7 bases matching TRBD1. The CDR3 covers 13 residues. V dropped 6 bases and J dropped 2; count of bases not matched to a gene: 7. CDR1 SQVTM and CDR2 ANQGSEA come from the germline V gene.

This chain joins TRBV2 and TRBJ1-1; no definite D call. Germline CDR1 SNHLY, CDR2 FYNNEI. The CDR3 covers 14 residues. The V gene lost 8 bases and the J gene lost 4 bases, with 17 bases spanning the gap. In DNA, the CDR3 is TGTGCCAGCCAGGTAGACCGCCGGGGCACTGAAGCTTTCTTT. Translated, it gives CASQVDRRGTEAFF.

The CDR3 region has the DNA TGCGCCAGCACCGTCCGGGTTGGGGCCGAGCAGTACTTC. Amino acids: CASTVRVGAEQYF. This chain joins TRBV5-1 and TRBJ2-7; D perhaps matches TRBD1 (5 bases). The CDR3 extends over 13 amino acids. Germline CDR1 and CDR2: SGHRS and YFSETQ. V was pared by 6 bases and J by 6 bases, with 16 bases between.

This clone was seen a single time. This rearrangement joins TRBV5-1 to TRBJ2-7; D not resolved. The CDR3 totals 14 residues. V was cut by 4 bases and J by 1 base, with 12 bases left in between. Germline V gene lookup returns CDR1 SGHRS and CDR2 YFSETQ. CDR3 protein: CASSLRTNSYEQYF. CDR3 nucleotide sequence: TGCGCCAGCAGCCTACGGACCAATTCCTACGAGCAGTACTTC.

About this clone: The sample contains more than one DNA sequence encoding this CDR3. The chain carries TRBV30 and TRBJ1-1; D ambiguous. There are 12 residues in the CDR3. V was cut by 2 bases and J by 0 bases, with 4 bases left in between. Germline assignment: CDR1 GTSNPN and CDR2 SVGIG (reference sequence). The CDR3: CAWSRLNTEAFF. The CDR3, as DNA: TGTGCCTGGAGTAGACTGAACACTGAAGCTTTCTTT.

The rearrangement links TRBV15 to TRBJ1-2; 10 nucleotides match TRBD1. CDR3 length: 15 amino acids. J was trimmed by 5 bases and V by 2 bases; bases with no gene match: 5. In germline, CDR1 is LNHNV, CDR2 YYDKDF (reference sequence). In DNA form, the CDR3 reads TGTGCCACCAGCAGAACCGGGACAGGGGTATATGGCTACACCTTC. Translating it yields CATSRTGTGVYGYTF.

The V and J genes are TRBV18 and TRBJ2-2; D might be TRBD1 (7 bases). V was clipped by 5 bases and J by 4 bases, with 14 bases between them. Germline CDR1 is KGHSH and CDR2 is LQKENI. This CDR3 region has 15 residues. CDR3 residues: CASSATGTGTGELFF. CDR3 DNA sequence: TGTGCCAGCTCAGCGACAGGGACTGGCACCGGGGAGCTGTTTTTT.

This chain connects TRBV5-5 to TRBJ1-4; D gene uncertain. Trimming left V 2 bases short and J 5 bases short, with 10 bases between. The CDR3 consists of 14 residues. Germline V CDR1 and CDR2: SGHKS, YYEKEE (reference sequence). DNA of the CDR3: TGTGCCAGCAGCTTTACGTCAGTAAATGAAAAACTGTTTTTT. Protein product: CASSFTSVNEKLFF.

This chain joins TRBV5-4 and TRBJ2-6, with a tentative D call TRBD1 (8 bases). The length of the CDR3 is 17 residues. Germline V gene sequence: CDR1 SGHNT, CDR2 YYREEE (reference sequence). The ends were cut back, 1 base at V and 2 bases at J, with 13 bases in the middle. CDR3 sequence reads: CASSLTGGQAGANVLTF. CDR3 nucleotide sequence: TGTGCCAGCAGCTTGACGGGGGGACAGGCTGGGGCCAACGTCCTGACTTTC.

This chain uses TRBV7-9 with TRBJ1-5; no clear D gene. V was pared by 8 bases and J by 4 bases, with 15 bases between. In germline, CDR1 is SEHNR, CDR2 FQNEAQ (reference sequence). CDR3 length: 14 amino acids. CDR3: CASATMGGNQPQHF. As DNA, the CDR3 is TGTGCCAGCGCAACCATGGGAGGTAATCAGCCCCAGCATTTT. The variable domain in full, completed from reference TRBV7-9 and TRBJ1-5, reads DTGVSQNPRHKITKRGQNVTFRCDPISEHNRLYWYRQTLGQGPEFLTYFQNEAQLEKSRLLSDRFSAERPKGSFSTLEIQRTEQGDSAMYLCASATMGGNQPQHFGDGTRLSIL.

The chain employs TRBV2 and TRBJ1-1; D gene unclear. The germline V and J ends were trimmed by 7 bases and 0 bases, with 9 bases remaining between them. This CDR3 is 13 amino acids long. Germline V CDR1 and CDR2: SNHLY, FYNNEI. This CDR3 reads CASMAGMNTEAFF. The CDR3 DNA is TGTGCCAGCATGGCAGGTATGAACACTGAAGCTTTCTTT.